These 32 T cell receptor beta chains originate from one sample sequenced in a study of tumor-infiltrating lymphocytes in primary liver carcinoma. Germline DNA was also extracted, and blood RNA derived from unsorted whole blood. Researchers generated TCR beta cDNA from about 0.5 ug of total RNA, relying on a constant-region primer. Slightly modified ARM-PCR with three nested multiplex PCR rounds yielded TCR beta libraries. Running around 9 cycles apiece, the first two PCR rounds relied on TRBV1-TRBV30 forward primers together with a C-beta reverse primer. TCRdb re-called the multiplex PCR reads with MiXCR, one entry per CDR3 protein. The table has 200,000 or so distinct CDR3 sequences, 65% seen once. Sequenced: peripheral blood. All receptors come from an older woman with primary liver carcinoma and hepatitis B virus infection.

Notes on this clonotype: The conserved phenylalanine or tryptophan is not found at the CDR3 terminus, so this likely reflects a read error. The V gene is TRBV11-2, the J gene TRBJ2-1; 11 nucleotides align to TRBD2. Germline lookup yields CDR1 SGHAT and CDR2 FQNNGV. V gave up 2 bases and J gave up 6 bases; unmatched junction bases: 9. This CDR3 is built from 17 residues. The CDR3 DNA reads as TGTGCCAGCAGCTTACCGGAACTAGCGGGAGACCCCAATGAGCAGTTCCTC. Translated, it gives CASSLPELAGDPNEQFL.

With respect to this clonotype: It may be a read error: a sequence one base away is much more abundant. The V and J genes are TRBV5-6 and TRBJ2-3; possible D gene TRBD2, 5 bases. The CDR3 loop spans 15 amino acids. Trimming cost V 1 base and J 1 base, with 10 bases left between them. Germline CDR1 is SGHDT and CDR2 is YYEEEE. The CDR3 nucleotides read TGTGCCAGCAGCTTGATACTAGTGGGCACAGATACGCAGTATTTT. Translated, it gives CASSLILVGTDTQYF.

This clonotype was seen repeatedly, ten times or more. The CDR3 spells CASTPWEGGHNEQFF. In DNA form, the CDR3 reads TGTGCCAGCACGCCCTGGGAAGGGGGACACAATGAGCAGTTCTTC. V usage is TRBV12-3 or TRBV12-4 and J usage is TRBJ2-1; D possibly corresponds to TRBD1 (6 bases). The CDR3 sequence is 15 residues long. With 7 bases removed from V and 5 bases from J, the gap between germline ends came to 18 bases.

On this clonotype: Being one base from a much bigger clone, this may be a read error. The chain links TRBV4-2 to TRBJ2-2; the D gene is possibly TRBD2 (6 bases). Per the germline V gene, CDR1 is LGHNA and CDR2 is YNFKEQ. The CDR3 sequence is 15 residues long. CDR3 nucleotide sequence: TGTGCCAGCAGCCCCCGACTAGACCCGGTCGGGGACCTGTTTTTT. Its translation: CASSPRLDPVGDLFF.

The chain is built from TRBV7-2 and TRBJ2-3; TRBD2 matches 7 bases. Trimming at V came to 5 bases and at J to 1 base, leaving 18 bases not matched to a gene. Per the germline V gene, CDR1 is SGHTA and CDR2 is FQGNSA. The CDR3 has 19 amino acids. This CDR3 reads CASSRAPGGENQRTDTQYF. The CDR3 nucleotides are TGTGCCAGCAGCCGCGCACCGGGAGGAGAAAACCAGCGCACAGATACGCAGTATTTT.

This chain uses TRBV7-3 with TRBJ2-1; 8 nucleotides align to TRBD1. V was clipped by 4 bases and J by 5 bases; unmatched bases: 7. The germline CDR1 and CDR2 sequences are SGHTA and FQGTGA. The CDR3 length is 15 residues. CDR3 in amino acids: CASSSGGLVHNEQFF. CDR3 DNA sequence: TGTGCCAGCAGCTCAGGGGGCCTCGTACACAATGAGCAGTTCTTC.

This chain joins TRBV29-1 and TRBJ2-7, with D hard to call. Germline assignment: CDR1 SQVTM and CDR2 ANQGSEA. CDR3 size: 13 residues. V lost 7 bases and J 0 bases, leaving 13 bases between the germline ends. In DNA form, the CDR3 reads TGCAGCGCCCTAGGGTGGTCCTCCTACGAGCAGTACTTC. Residues: CSALGWSSYEQYF.

The V gene is TRBV12-3 or TRBV12-4, the J gene TRBJ2-2, with D uncertain. The germline V and J ends were trimmed by 7 bases and 0 bases, with 12 bases remaining between them. The CDR3 loop spans 15 amino acids. CDR3 sequence reads: CASKERSTNTGELFF. CDR3 coding DNA: TGTGCCAGCAAAGAAAGATCTACGAACACCGGGGAGCTGTTTTTT.

Here the CDR3 reads CASNLRTGSFTDTQYF. Written as DNA, the CDR3 is TGTGCCAGCAACTTGCGGACAGGGTCTTTCACAGATACGCAGTATTTT. The chain combines TRBV11-2 with TRBJ2-3; 8 nucleotides align to TRBD1. CDR1 and CDR2 from the germline V gene are SGHAT and FQNNGV. J was trimmed by 2 bases and V by 7 bases; bases with no gene match: 11. The CDR3 has 16 residues.

The rearrangement uses TRBV7-8 and TRBJ1-1, with 7 positions matching TRBD1. V gave up 5 bases and J gave up 1 base; unmatched junction bases: 7. This CDR3 contains 15 residues. Germline CDR1 reads SGHVS; CDR2 reads FQNEAQ. In DNA, the CDR3 is TGTGCCAGCAGCAGCCGACAGGGCGGGAACACTGAAGCTTTCTTT. Amino acid sequence: CASSSRQGGNTEAFF.

In regard to this clonotype: At one end, the junction sequence differs from germline, possibly due to a read error. The rearrangement joins TRBV11-2 to TRBJ2-1; 10 nucleotides line up with TRBD2. This CDR3 is 15 amino acids long. The germline gives CDR1 SGHAT, CDR2 FQNNGV. The CDR3 protein is CASSGTSASYNEQFF. The CDR3 DNA sequence: TGTGCCAGCAGTGGGACTAGCGCGAGTTACAATGAACAGTTCTTC. The whole variable domain, remainder taken from reference TRBV11-2 and TRBJ2-1, is EAGVAQSPRYKIIEKRQSVAFWCNPISGHATLYWYQQILGQGPKLLIQFQNNGVVDDSQLPKDRFSAERLKGVDSTLKIQPAKLEDSAVYLCASSGTSASYNEQFFGPGTRLTVL.

The chain combines TRBV7-8 with TRBJ2-7; D uncertain. V was pared by 5 bases and J by 2 bases, with 16 bases between. This CDR3 contains 15 residues. Germline V CDR1 and CDR2: SGHVS, FQNEAQ. CDR3 sequence reads: CASSPLTWNTYEQYF. DNA of the CDR3: TGTGCCAGCAGCCCACTCACATGGAATACCTACGAGCAGTACTTC.

This clonotype came up many times. This rearrangement joins TRBV6-2 or TRBV6-3 to TRBJ2-1; D perhaps matches TRBD2 (5 bases). The V and J ends lost 5 bases and 2 bases respectively, with 16 bases between them. There are 16 residues in the CDR3. Germline assignment: CDR1 MNHEY and CDR2 SVGEGT. The CDR3, as DNA: TGTGCCAGCAGTCGCCCGGACTTGCGGGCCTACAATGAGCAGTTCTTC. Its translation is CASSRPDLRAYNEQFF.

Many counts were recorded for this clonotype. The genes are TRBV6-1 and TRBJ2-2, with D maybe TRBD2 (6 bases). The germline V gene has CDR1 MNHNS and CDR2 SASEGT. CDR3 length: 13 residues. V was clipped by 7 bases and J by 4 bases, with 10 bases between them. The CDR3 region has the DNA TGTGCCAGCACGCTAGCGAGCACCGGGGAGCTGTTTTTT. It yields the protein CASTLASTGELFF.

Remarks on this clonotype: Given a much more abundant clone one base away, this may be a read error. This chain connects TRBV12-3 or TRBV12-4 to TRBJ2-1; D not resolved. Trimming left V 5 bases short and J 10 bases short, with 6 bases between. This CDR3 spans 10 amino acids. CDR3 protein: CASSSQEQFF. The CDR3 region has the DNA TGTGCCAGCAGTAGCCAAGAGCAGTTCTTC.

This sequence joins TRBV28 and TRBJ2-7; tentatively, D is TRBD1 (7 bases). The tail of the sequence fits TRBJ2-1 better, so the J call may be wrong. Germline loops: CDR1 MDHEN, CDR2 SYDVKM. CDR3 length: 15 amino acids. Here the CDR3 DNA reads TGTGCCAGCAGGGCGGGACAGTTCTCTACCTACGAGCAGTTCTTC. Translation: CASRAGQFSTYEQFF.

Of note for this clonotype: The junction differs from germline at one of its ends, possibly a read error. The V and J genes are TRBV7-9 and TRBJ2-7; weak D call: TRBD1 (6 bases). The V gene's germline CDR1 is SEHNR and CDR2 FQNEAQ (reference sequence). The CDR3 sequence is 14 residues long. The CDR3 nucleotides are TGTGCCAGCAACTTAGTTTCAGGGGCCTACGAGCAGTACTTC. Protein sequence: CASNLVSGAYEQYF.

In regard to this clonotype: The germline gene is not matched at one end of the junction; a read error may be the cause. The chain couples TRBV6-6 to TRBJ1-2; D is perhaps TRBD1 (5 bases). The germline V gene encodes CDR1 MNHNY and CDR2 SVGAGI (reference sequence). The CDR3 covers 15 residues. CDR3 loop: CASSSASTRGSGCTF. CDR3 nucleotide sequence: TGTGCCAGCAGTTCCGCCTCGACAAGGGGCTCTGGCTGCACCTTC.

The count of this clonotype is one. One end of the junction does not line up with germline, which may come from a read error. The chain has TRBV6-1 and TRBJ1-5, with D unclear. Germline V gives CDR1 MNHNS, CDR2 SASEGT. The CDR3 has 13 residues. The CDR3 coding sequence is TGTGCCGGCAGTGTCTGGGGAGATCACCCCCAGCATTTT. It codes for CAGSVWGDHPQHF.

This clonotype occurred once. This chain connects TRBV11-1 to TRBJ2-7; D may be TRBD1 (6 bases). Germline V gene data show CDR1 as SGHAT and CDR2 as FQDESV (reference sequence). The CDR3 is made up of 16 amino acids. Between the trimmed V and J ends, which lost 0 bases and 4 bases, there was a span of 16 bases. CDR3 DNA: TGTGCCAGCAGCTTAGCGCTATTCTACAGGGATTACGAGCAGTACTTC. Amino acids: CASSLALFYRDYEQYF.

The count of this clonotype is one. Just one base apart from a much larger clone, this may be a read error. The chain recombines TRBV12-3 or TRBV12-4 with TRBJ1-6, with 8 bases identical to TRBD1. This CDR3 comprises 15 residues. This CDR3 is CACSGDRTYNSPLHF. The CDR3 region has the DNA TGTGCCTGCAGTGGGGACAGGACCTATAATTCACCCCTCCACTTT.

J is TRBJ2-5 and V is TRBV5-1, with 9 bases identical to TRBD2. CDR1 and CDR2 from the germline V gene are SGHRS and YFSETQ. The J segment lost 4 bases and the V segment lost 4 bases, leaving 11 bases of the junction unmatched. This CDR3 comprises 16 residues. The CDR3 nucleotides are TGCGCCAGCAGCCTCCAAGCGGGAGGTGTGAGAGAGACCCAGTACTTC. Translation gives CASSLQAGGVRETQYF.

A single count supports this clonotype. The J gene is TRBJ2-3, the V gene TRBV28, with 7 positions matching TRBD2. The V gene's germline CDR1 is MDHEN and CDR2 SYDVKM. This CDR3 spans 17 amino acids. V gave up 1 base and J gave up 5 bases; unmatched junction bases: 12. Here the CDR3 DNA reads TGTGCCAGCAGTTTATCCGGGACTACTAAAGCGAGAGATACGCAGTATTTT. This translates into CASSLSGTTKARDTQYF.

The rearrangement joins TRBV7-6 to TRBJ2-5, with D possibly matching TRBD2 (6 bases). CDR1 and CDR2 from the germline V gene are SGHVS and FNYEAQ. V was clipped by 6 bases and J by 4 bases, with 15 bases between them. The CDR3 spans 14 residues. The CDR3 reads CASSLIYGGETQYF. CDR3 nucleotides: TGTGCCAGCAGTTTGATCTACGGGGGAGAGACCCAGTACTTC.

The V gene is TRBV18, the J gene TRBJ2-1; 9 bases are a match to TRBD2. J was trimmed by 8 bases and V by 1 base; bases with no gene match: 9. Germline assignment: CDR1 KGHSH and CDR2 LQKENI. The CDR3 length is 16 residues. The CDR3 DNA is TGTGCCAGCTCACCACTAATAGCGGGAGCGGGCGATGAGCAGTTCTTC. As protein: CASSPLIAGAGDEQFF.

CDR3 in amino acids: CASSRGQVGIQPQHF. CDR3 sequence (DNA): TGTGCCAGCAGCCGTGGACAGGTGGGCATTCAGCCCCAGCATTTT. V usage is TRBV6-6 and J usage is TRBJ1-5; 7 bases are shared with TRBD1. Germline V gene lookup returns CDR1 MNHNY and CDR2 SVGAGI (reference sequence). The CDR3 runs 15 residues. V was pared by 6 bases and J by 6 bases, with 11 bases of the junction left unmatched.

Concerning this clonotype: A much larger clone is a single base away; this may be a read error. The V and J genes are TRBV2 and TRBJ2-2; D call uncertain. The CDR3 spans 14 residues. Germline CDR1 reads SNHLY; CDR2 reads FYNNEI. Trimming left V 3 bases short and J 0 bases short, with 5 bases between. The CDR3 loop is CASSDTANTGELFF. The DNA of the CDR3 is TGTGCCAGCAGTGATACCGCGAACACCGGGGAGCTGTTTTTT.

The chain recombines TRBV6-6 with TRBJ2-1; D not certain. Trimming cost V 7 bases and J 1 base, with 8 bases left between them. The CDR3 runs to 13 residues. Looked up from germline, CDR1 is MNHNY and CDR2 is SVGAGI (reference sequence). The CDR3 sequence: CASMELSYNEQFF. The CDR3 region has the DNA TGTGCCAGCATGGAACTATCCTACAATGAGCAGTTCTTC.

This clonotype was counted only a few times. V usage is TRBV29-1 and J usage is TRBJ2-1; D is perhaps TRBD1 (6 bases). Trimming removed 7 bases at V and 15 bases at J, with 22 bases between. The CDR3 consists of 12 residues. Per the germline V gene, CDR1 is SQVTM and CDR2 is ANQGSEA. CDR3 loop: CSAKTGPLRRFF. CDR3 DNA: TGCAGCGCAAAGACAGGTCCCCTCAGGCGGTTCTTC.

This clonotype has just a few counts. The chain couples TRBV28 to TRBJ1-5, with 8 positions matching TRBD1. V dropped 6 bases and J dropped 7; count of bases not matched to a gene: 8. Germline loops: CDR1 MDHEN, CDR2 SYDVKM. CDR3 length equals 14 residues. In DNA, the CDR3 is TGTGCCAGCAGAGACCAGGGGGCAAACCAGCCCCAGCATTTT. This translates into CASRDQGANQPQHF.

Only a few counts were recorded for this clonotype. CDR3 sequence reads: CASSSAPVISPKTQYF. The CDR3 DNA is TGTGCCAGCAGTTCCGCCCCGGTGATCTCCCCCAAGACCCAGTACTTC. The chain employs TRBV6-6 and TRBJ2-5; D is unresolved. The CDR3 contains 16 residues. Trimming pared 4 bases from V and 6 bases from J, leaving 21 bases between. Germline CDR1 and CDR2: MNHNY and SVGAGI (reference sequence).

This clonotype has more than one count but fewer than ten. J is TRBJ1-2 and V is TRBV7-8, with TRBD1 identical over 8 bases. J lost 4 bases, V lost 5 bases, and 6 bases had no gene match. CDR1 and CDR2 (germline): SGHVS, FQNEAQ. CDR3 length: 14 residues. The CDR3 loop reads CASSAQGAFYGYTF. DNA of the CDR3: TGTGCCAGCAGCGCCCAGGGGGCATTCTATGGCTACACCTTC. Complete variable domain (other parts from reference TRBV7-8 and TRBJ1-2): GAGVSQSPRYKVAKRGQDVALRCDPISGHVSLFWYQQALGQGPEFLTYFQNEAQLDKSGLPSDRFFAERPEGSVSTLKIQRTQQEDSAVYLCASSAQGAFYGYTFGSGTRLTVV.